This TCR beta chain is drawn from a study of blood T cell repertoires in COVID-19. This CDR3 is built from 15 residues. V was shortened by 2 bases and J by 0 bases, with 8 bases between the two germline ends. Per germline, CDR1 ENHRY and CDR2 SYGVKD. This table comes from immunoSEQ multiplex PCR, and its TCRdb copy is limited to in-frame clones, with some not included. This sample has roughly 500,000 clones; roughly nine tenths occur once, and the top ten carry around 0.9%. This TCR was recovered from a young man with COVID-19, enrolled during active disease. Sequenced material: peripheral blood. The chain couples TRBV10-3 to TRBJ2-1; maybe TRBD2 (5 bases). CDR3 protein: CAISETSLSYNEQFF. CDR3 DNA sequence: TGTGCCATCAGTGAGACTAGTCTCTCCTACAATGAGCAGTTCTTC.